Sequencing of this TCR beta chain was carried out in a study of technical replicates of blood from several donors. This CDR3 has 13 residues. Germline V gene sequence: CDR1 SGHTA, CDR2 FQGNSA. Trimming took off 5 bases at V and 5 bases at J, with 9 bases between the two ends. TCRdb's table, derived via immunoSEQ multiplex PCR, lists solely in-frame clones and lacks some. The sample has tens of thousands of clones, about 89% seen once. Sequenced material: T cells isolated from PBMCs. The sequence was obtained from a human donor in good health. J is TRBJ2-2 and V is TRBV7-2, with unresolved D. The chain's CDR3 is CASSPTGTGELFF. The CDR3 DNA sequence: TGTGCCAGCAGCCCGACCGGGACCGGGGAGCTGTTTTTT. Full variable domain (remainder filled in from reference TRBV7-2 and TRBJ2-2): GAGVSQSPSNKVTEKGKDVELRCDPISGHTALYWYRQSLGQGLEFLIYFQGNSAPDKSGLPSDRFSAERTGGSVSTLTIQRTQQEDSAVYLCASSPTGTGELFFGEGSRLTVL.